A selection of T cell receptor beta chains follows, all from one sample in a study of shared clonotypes between healthy human individuals. The assay was immunoSEQ multiplex PCR, and TCRdb's table has in-frame clones only and misses some. The profile shows 2 million to 2.5 million clones, just under 95% of them singletons. The sequenced sample consisted of naive CD8+ T cells sorted from blood. The origin of the receptors is a man between 18 and 29 years old in good health. The CDR3 runs from the conserved cysteine through the conserved F or W. A D gene is named only where the DNA matches it firmly. Some rows have no size entry. The others give once, few or many, or a class for an expanded clone.

clone_size | d_call | j_call | v_call | cdr3_nt | cdr3_aa
NA | NA | TRBJ1-3 | TRBV11-2 | TGTGCCAGCAGCCTAATCAAACAGTACTACGGAAACACCATATATTTT | CASSLIKQYYGNTIYF
once | NA | TRBJ2-2 | TRBV15 | TGTGCCACCAGCAGAGATCCGGGGGACGACACCGGGGAGCTGTTTTTT | CATSRDPGDDTGELFF
NA | NA | TRBJ1-1 | TRBV9 | TGTGCCAGCAGCGTAGGGTGGGGAACTGAAGCTTTCTTT | CASSVGWGTEAFF
NA | NA | TRBJ2-7 | TRBV2 | TGTGCCAGCAGTGACCTAGAAGTCGAGCAGTACTTC | CASSDLEVEQYF
NA | NA | TRBJ1-1 | TRBV6-6 | TGTGCCAGCAGTTACTCGTTCGAGAACACTGAAGCTTTCTTT | CASSYSFENTEAFF
NA | TRBD1 | TRBJ1-2 | TRBV30 | TGTGCCTGGAGTGGAATGACAGGGGACTATGGCTACACCTTC | CAWSGMTGDYGYTF
NA | NA | TRBJ1-4 | TRBV5-5 | TGTGCCAGCCGAAAGACAGATTCGGAAAAACTGTTTTTT | CASRKTDSEKLFF
NA | NA | TRBJ2-1 | TRBV6-5 | TGTGCCAGCAGTCAACTAGTACCCAATTCCAATGAGCAGTTCTTC | CASSQLVPNSNEQFF
NA | TRBD1 | TRBJ1-2 | TRBV29-1 | TGCAGCGTTATTCTCCCGGACAGGCCCTTCTTC | CSVILPDRPFF
NA | NA | TRBJ1-1 | TRBV9 | TGTGCCAGCAGCGTACCCGGCGGCACTGAAGCTTTCTTT | CASSVPGGTEAFF
NA | NA | TRBJ1-2 | TRBV5-6 | TGTGCCAGCAGCTTGGTCTGGGGGGGCTACACCTTC | CASSLVWGGYTF
NA | NA | TRBJ1-5 | TRBV7-2 | TGTGCCAGCAGCTTACGCAGCACCAGCAATCAGCCCCAGCATTTT | CASSLRSTSNQPQHF
NA | TRBD2 | TRBJ2-1 | TRBV6-5 | TGTGCCAGCAGGCCCGGGACTAGCGGGAGCGATGAGCAGTTCTTC | CASRPGTSGSDEQFF
NA | TRBD1 | TRBJ1-5 | TRBV6-5 | TGTGCCAGCGGAACCCAGGGGGAGCCCCAGCATTTT | CASGTQGEPQHF
NA | TRBD2 | TRBJ2-7 | TRBV5-1 | TGCGCCAGCAGACCCGGACTAGCGGGGGCCAACTACGAGCAGTACTTC | CASRPGLAGANYEQYF
NA | NA | TRBJ2-5 | TRBV12-5 | TGTGCTAGTGGTTCCGGGATGGGTATCCAAGAGACCCAGTACTTC | CASGSGMGIQETQYF
NA | NA | TRBJ2-7 | TRBV6-5 | TGTGCCAGCAGTTACTCGAATCGGGACTACGAGCAGTACTTC | CASSYSNRDYEQYF
NA | NA | TRBJ1-1 | TRBV7-6 | TGTGCCAGCAGCTCACGGACCGGGACATACACTGAAGCTTTCTTT | CASSSRTGTYTEAFF
once | NA | TRBJ2-3 | TRBV6-5 | TGTGCCAGCGGTACCAGGGTTAGCACAGATACGCAGTATTTT | CASGTRVSTDTQYF
NA | NA | TRBJ1-1 | TRBV5-6 | TGTGCCAGCAGCGAAGAACAATACACTGAAGCTTTCTTT | CASSEEQYTEAFF
NA | TRBD1 | TRBJ1-2 | TRBV28 | TGTGCCAGCAGTTTAGGAGGGGACAGGAACTATGGCTACACCTTC | CASSLGGDRNYGYTF
NA | NA | TRBJ2-7 | TRBV6-6 | TGTGCCAGCAGTTACTCGGGACAAGACTACGAGCAGTACTTC | CASSYSGQDYEQYF
NA | NA | TRBJ2-7 | TRBV7-6 | TGTGCCAGCAGCTTAGAACAGACCACCTCCTACGAGCAGTACTTC | CASSLEQTTSYEQYF
NA | NA | TRBJ2-3 | TRBV13 | TGTGCCAGCAGCTGGGGCACTCTGAGCGCAGATACGCAGTATTTT | CASSWGTLSADTQYF
few | NA | TRBJ1-1 | TRBV30 | TGTGCCTGGACGATGGGGACTGAAGCTTTCTTT | CAWTMGTEAFF
NA | NA | TRBJ1-4 | TRBV4-1 | TGCGCCAGCAGCCAAGCTATGCAAGGAGATGAAAAACTGTTTTTT | CASSQAMQGDEKLFF
NA | TRBD2 | TRBJ2-1 | TRBV29-1 | TGCAGCGTTGATAGGTCTAGCGGGTCCTACAATGAGCAGTTCTTC | CSVDRSSGSYNEQFF
NA | TRBD1 | TRBJ2-3 | TRBV7-6 | TGTGCCAGCAGCTTAGAAAGGGGGCAAGATACGCAGTATTTT | CASSLERGQDTQYF